The rows below give T cell receptor beta chains drawn from one sample of a study of blood T cell repertoires in COVID-19. Here immunoSEQ multiplex PCR was the method, and the copy in TCRdb shows in-frame clones only, minus some. Among 200,000 to 250,000 clones listed, about 90% were seen once. Sample: peripheral blood. These receptors came from a man aged 25 to 40 with acute or convalescent COVID-19. CDR3s leave out the opening cysteine and the closing phenylalanine or tryptophan.

J gene,V gene,CDR3 protein
TRBJ2-5,TRBV7-2,ASSEINGAVSQY
TRBJ2-7,TRBV28,ASSFYYEQY
TRBJ1-5,TRBV2,ASGQGGVQPQH
TRBJ1-5,TRBV6-5,ASSIGTGNQPQH
TRBJ1-2,TRBV5-1,ASSLLIGQGDGYT
TRBJ1-5,TRBV12-3/TRBV12-4,ASAQDYNQPQH
TRBJ1-1,TRBV19,ATQTGLSEAF
TRBJ2-5,TRBV2,ASRVLAGVQETQY
TRBJ2-7,TRBV7-2,ASSMTGGPYEQY
TRBJ2-1,TRBV5-1,ASSLAFGLSSYNEQF
TRBJ1-6,TRBV5-1,ASSLVPTGLYNSPLH
TRBJ2-7,TRBV7-3,ASSPKLGQGAREQY
TRBJ2-7,TRBV9,ASSSSTGNYEQY
TRBJ2-1,TRBV19,ASREVAGGTYNEQF
TRBJ1-5,TRBV12-3/TRBV12-4,ASTPDADQPQH
TRBJ2-3,TRBV13,ASSLVRLVAGVITDTQY
TRBJ1-5,TRBV6-5,ASSYSTGNQPQH
TRBJ2-3,TRBV7-3,ASSLRGASWDTQY
TRBJ1-6,TRBV28,ATLQGVPSPLH
TRBJ2-7,TRBV5-5,ASRPNSGRTSYEQY
TRBJ2-5,TRBV5-1,ASSPGQSFGAETQY
TRBJ2-2,TRBV14,ASSPFGTSSTGELF
TRBJ1-5,TRBV19,ASSSLIREYSNQPQH
TRBJ1-5,TRBV19,ASSIGQTSNQPQH
TRBJ2-7,TRBV6-5,ASMGGTSPYEQY
TRBJ1-2,TRBV5-1,ASSLGTAKSYGYT
TRBJ2-1,TRBV28,ASSLWTGGVGEQF
TRBJ2-5,TRBV7-3,ASSYTGETQY
TRBJ2-5,TRBV6-4,ASMERGGGETQY
TRBJ2-5,TRBV24-1,ATSDRARKGKETQY
TRBJ2-3,TRBV5-1,ASSFGGTDTQY
TRBJ2-5,TRBV30,AWSRDSLAAETQY
TRBJ2-3,TRBV6-5,ASRPGTGTQY
TRBJ2-7,TRBV7-9,ASSHWTSGPYEQY
TRBJ2-7,TRBV27,ASSFASGSSYEQY
TRBJ2-3,TRBV5-1,ASSPSGSVTDTQY
TRBJ1-1,TRBV23-1,ASRPFAGRNTEAF
TRBJ2-2,TRBV28,ASSLFMVEGVDTGELF
TRBJ2-5,TRBV19,ASSIGGVGQTQY
TRBJ1-5,TRBV15,ATSRAGGNQPQH
TRBJ2-5,TRBV7-2,ASSMGLAGSQETQY
TRBJ2-2,TRBV7-3,ASSPIATSGTGELF
TRBJ2-2,TRBV9,ASSVSGLHTGELF
TRBJ2-7,TRBV7-2,ASSLGGTLGSYEQY
TRBJ2-2,TRBV4-1,ASSRTGDFAGELF
TRBJ1-6,TRBV9,ASSQTGTGSPLH
TRBJ2-1,TRBV2,ASSTSGNEQF
TRBJ2-7,TRBV5-1,ASGNPTSGGVYEQY
TRBJ2-3,TRBV19,ASSAGQGRQDTQY
TRBJ1-2,TRBV24-1,AAILVFGYT
TRBJ1-3,TRBV5-1,ASSPRGGGPSGNTIY
TRBJ2-5,TRBV5-1,ASSLEAAGAQETQY
TRBJ2-1,TRBV27,ASSPATGLSYNEQF
TRBJ1-5,TRBV7-7,ASSLGTLGNQPQH
TRBJ1-3,TRBV5-1,ASSLAAGLSSGNTIY
TRBJ1-2,TRBV7-8,ASRKMDREDYGYT
TRBJ1-1,TRBV3-1/TRBV3-2,ASSPRQGGDTEAF
TRBJ2-5,TRBV11-2,ASSSLAGGHQETQY
TRBJ2-5,TRBV6-5,ASSRLAGGQETQY